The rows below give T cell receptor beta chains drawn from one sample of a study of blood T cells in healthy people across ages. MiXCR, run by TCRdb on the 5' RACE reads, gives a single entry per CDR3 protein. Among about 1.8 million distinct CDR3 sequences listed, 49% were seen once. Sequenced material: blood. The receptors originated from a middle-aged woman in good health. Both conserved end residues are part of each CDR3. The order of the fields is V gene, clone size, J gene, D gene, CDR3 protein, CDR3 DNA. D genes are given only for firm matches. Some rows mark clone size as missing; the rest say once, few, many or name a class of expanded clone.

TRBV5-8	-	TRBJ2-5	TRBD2	CASSLAGTSVQQETQYF	TGTGCCAGCAGCTTGGCCGGGACTAGCGTCCAACAAGAGACCCAGTACTTC
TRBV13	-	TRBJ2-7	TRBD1	CASSSGTDLTYEQYF	TGTGCCAGCAGCTCGGGGACAGACCTAACCTACGAGCAGTACTTC
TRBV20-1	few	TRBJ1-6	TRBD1	CSASRDRGWNSPLHF	TGCAGTGCTAGCCGCGACAGGGGTTGGAATTCACCCCTCCACTTT
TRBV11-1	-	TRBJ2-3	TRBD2	CASRTHGTSVTDTQYF	TGTGCCAGCCGTACTCACGGGACTAGCGTAACAGATACGCAGTATTTT
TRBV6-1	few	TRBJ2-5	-	CASSEDSFQETQYF	TGTGCCAGCAGTGAAGACTCCTTCCAAGAGACCCAGTACTTC
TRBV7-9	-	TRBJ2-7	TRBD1	CASSLYGTGKDYEQYF	TGTGCCAGCAGCTTATATGGGACAGGGAAGGACTACGAGCAGTACTTC
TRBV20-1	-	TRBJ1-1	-	CSAREGPANTEAFF	TGCAGTGCTAGAGAGGGTCCGGCGAACACTGAAGCTTTCTTT
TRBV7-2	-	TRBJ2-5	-	CASSLEAVVGTVQETQYF	TGTGCCAGCAGCTTAGAAGCGGTCGTAGGGACGGTACAAGAGACCCAGTACTTC
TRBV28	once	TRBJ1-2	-	CASRSQGSSSYGYTF	TGTGCCAGCAGGTCTCAGGGGAGCTCCTCCTATGGCTACACCTTC
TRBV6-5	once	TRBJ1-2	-	CASSQVGAAGYTF	TGTGCCAGCAGTCAAGTGGGGGCAGCTGGCTACACCTTC
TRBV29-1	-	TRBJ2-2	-	CSVVDGELFF	TGCAGCGTTGTCGACGGGGAGCTGTTTTTT